The TCR beta chain described here comes from a study of T-cell memory formation after mild COVID-19. This clonotype occurred a few times. MiXCR was run by TCRdb on the 5' RACE reads, yielding one entry per CDR3 protein. The sample holds hundreds of thousands of distinct CDR3 sequences, approximately 20% seen once. The germline V gene encodes CDR1 SGHRS and CDR2 YFSETQ. This CDR3 is built from 14 residues. V lost 5 bases, J lost 7 bases, and 18 bases lay in between. The TCR originated in an adult woman who had mild COVID-19 (a few samples of this study predate the infection). Cell type and time point are not known. The V and J genes are TRBV5-1 and TRBJ1-1, with a tentative D call TRBD1 (6 bases). Sample: PBMCs or a T cell subset sorted from them (not recorded which). Written as DNA, the CDR3 is TGCGCCAGCAGAATGAGAGGGGGGCAGGTTGAAGCTTTCTTT. It yields the protein CASRMRGGQVEAFF.